This entry lists 20 T cell receptor beta chains sequenced from one sample in a study of shared clonotypes between healthy human individuals. Measured with immunoSEQ multiplex PCR; TCRdb has only the in-frame clones, and not every one. The sample records roughly 2,500,000 clones, over 85% being singletons. The sample consisted of naive CD4+ T cells from PBMCs. Noted subset: CD45RA+ positively selected. These receptors originate from a young man in good health. Some clones in this sample may be carry-over from other donors' samples.

The J gene is TRBJ1-4, the V gene TRBV10-3; weak D call: TRBD1 (5 bases). Trimming stripped 4 bases from V and 0 bases from J, with 9 bases between. This CDR3 has 15 amino acids. In germline, CDR1 is ENHRY, CDR2 SYGVKD. CDR3 DNA sequence: TGTGCCATCAGTGCAAGCAGGGCAACTAATGAAAAACTGTTTTTT. Amino acids: CAISASRATNEKLFF.

The gene calls are TRBV5-1 and TRBJ1-5, with D tentatively TRBD1 (5 bases). Germline V CDR1 and CDR2: SGHRS, YFSETQ. This CDR3 contains 15 residues. With 4 bases removed from V and 2 bases from J, the gap between germline ends came to 13 bases. The DNA for the CDR3 is TGCGCCAGCAGCCCGGCTACAGGCGGCAATCAGCCCCAGCATTTT. It codes for CASSPATGGNQPQHF.

CDR3 protein: CASRGISDASNQPQHF. The CDR3 nucleotides are TGTGCCAGCAGGGGAATTTCGGACGCAAGCAATCAGCCCCAGCATTTT. The V call is TRBV6-6, the J call TRBJ1-5, with D unclear. Germline-derived CDR1 and CDR2 are MNHNY and SVGAGI (reference sequence). This CDR3 is built from 16 residues. Between the trimmed V and J ends, which lost 6 bases and 1 base, there was a span of 16 bases.

This chain uses TRBV28 with TRBJ2-5; D is possibly TRBD1 (5 bases). V dropped 3 bases and J dropped 3 bases, with 14 bases sitting between them. Per germline, CDR1 MDHEN and CDR2 SYDVKM. The CDR3 loop spans 15 amino acids. As DNA, the CDR3 is TGTGCCAGCAGTTTCCAGGGTAGAAAAGAAGAGACCCAGTACTTC. This gives the protein CASSFQGRKEETQYF.

For this clone: Mismatch with germline at one junction end may stem from a read error. The V call is TRBV6-5, the J call TRBJ1-1; D is possibly TRBD1 (5 bases). CDR3 length: 13 residues. CDR1 and CDR2 from the germline V gene are MNHEY and SVGAGI. The CDR3 region has the DNA TGTGCCAGCAGTGACAGCTTGCCGGACCTGGTCCTCTTT. Amino acids: CASSDSLPDLVLF.

This clone was seen a single time. The chain couples TRBV4-1 to TRBJ2-1, with D perhaps matching TRBD2 (5 bases). Germline assignment: CDR1 MGHRA and CDR2 YSYEKL. V was shortened by 1 base and J by 0 bases, with 16 bases between the two germline ends. The CDR3 extends over 18 amino acids. In nucleotides, the CDR3 is TGCGCCAGCAGCCAAGCCAAGGGATCTGGGAGCTCCTACAATGAGCAGTTCTTC. The encoded protein is CASSQAKGSGSSYNEQFF.

The chain uses TRBV10-3 and TRBJ2-1; TRBD2 matches 7 bases. The V and J ends lost 1 base and 7 bases, in that order; junction bases with no gene match: 13. This CDR3 spans 17 amino acids. The V gene's germline CDR1 is ENHRY and CDR2 SYGVKD. The CDR3: CAISEFRSGTTANEQFF. As DNA, the CDR3 is TGTGCCATCAGTGAGTTCCGTTCTGGGACTACGGCGAATGAGCAGTTCTTC.

The chain joins TRBV27 to TRBJ2-3; TRBD2 matches 15 bases. The CDR3 spans 17 residues. Germline V lookup: CDR1 MNHEY, CDR2 SMNVEV (reference sequence). The V segment lost 4 bases and the J segment 6 bases; nucleotides outside the gene matches: 8. CDR3 loop: CASSYQGLAGGPDTQYF. As DNA, the CDR3 is TGTGCCAGCAGTTACCAAGGACTAGCGGGAGGGCCGGATACGCAGTATTTT.

The gene calls are TRBV5-1 and TRBJ2-6, with D tentatively TRBD2 (6 bases). Germline V gene sequence: CDR1 SGHRS, CDR2 YFSETQ. V was pared by 5 bases and J by 4 bases, with 16 bases between. CDR3 size: 16 residues. CDR3 sequence (DNA): TGCGCCAGCAGTCCTTTACGGGGGATCGGGGCCAACGTCCTGACTTTC. It specifies CASSPLRGIGANVLTF.

This clone was observed a handful of times. Other nucleotide sequences from this sample produce the same CDR3. This rearrangement joins TRBV5-6 to TRBJ1-1; no clear D gene. Germline V gene data show CDR1 as SGHDT and CDR2 as YYEEEE. Trimming took 0 bases from V and 1 from J, leaving 4 bases between them. The CDR3 totals 13 residues. The CDR3 DNA reads TGTGCCAGCAGCTTGGGACCGAACACTGAAGCTTTCTTT. It specifies CASSLGPNTEAFF.

This chain links TRBV2 with TRBJ2-5, with D hard to call. From germline, CDR1 is SNHLY and CDR2 FYNNEI. The length of the CDR3 is 14 residues. Trimming left V 1 base short and J 0 bases short, with 6 bases between. This CDR3 reads CASSEEGYQETQYF. The DNA for the CDR3 is TGTGCCAGCAGTGAAGAGGGTTACCAAGAGACCCAGTACTTC. Together with reference TRBV2 and TRBJ2-5, the CDR3 gives the full variable domain: EPEVTQTPSHQVTQMGQEVILRCVPISNHLYFYWYRQILGQKVEFLVSFYNNEISEKSEIFDDQFSVERPDGSNFTLKIRSTKLEDSAMYFCASSEEGYQETQYFGPGTRLLVL.

With regard to this clone: Other nucleotide sequences in the sample specify the same CDR3. The chain combines TRBV6-5 with TRBJ1-2, with 7 positions matching TRBD1. The length of the CDR3 is 13 residues. Germline V gene sequence: CDR1 MNHEY, CDR2 SVGAGI. Trimming cost V 4 bases and J 4 bases; bases outside gene matches: 3. The DNA of the CDR3 is TGTGCCAGCAGTTCCGGGACAGTCTATGGCTACACCTTC. It yields the protein CASSSGTVYGYTF.

V and J are TRBV10-3 and TRBJ2-7; D is unclear. CDR1 is ENHRY, CDR2 SYGVKD, per germline. This CDR3 is built from 14 residues. V was pared by 0 bases and J by 9 bases, with 15 bases between. The CDR3 DNA follows: TGTGCCATCAGTGAGTCCCCGCTGTCGGGCCCGCAGTACTTC. As protein: CAISESPLSGPQYF.

The CDR3 spells CASSPPATGVFSGAFF. In DNA form, the CDR3 reads TGTGCCAGCAGTCCGCCTGCGACAGGGGTTTTCAGTGGAGCTTTCTTT. J is TRBJ1-1 and V is TRBV6-7; 8 positions match TRBD1. TRBV6-7 is identified as an open reading frame with a role that is uncertain. V trimming: 5 bases; J trimming: 10 bases; junction bases outside the gene matches: 18. The CDR3 contains 16 residues.

Note on this clone: Other DNA sequences in this specimen translate into the identical CDR3. The gene calls are TRBV5-1 and TRBJ2-5; 10 nucleotides match TRBD1. V dropped 5 bases and J dropped 4; count of bases not matched to a gene: 2. Germline loops: CDR1 SGHRS, CDR2 YFSETQ. This CDR3 is 13 amino acids long. CDR3 amino acids: CASSWTGGETQYF. Written as DNA, the CDR3 is TGCGCCAGCAGTTGGACAGGGGGAGAGACCCAGTACTTC.

This chain links TRBV5-1 with TRBJ2-7; D is uncertain. V was pared by 1 base and J by 1 base, with 15 bases between. Germline lookup yields CDR1 SGHRS and CDR2 YFSETQ. There are 16 residues in the CDR3. The CDR3 is CASSLTLMTESYEQYF. In nucleotides, the CDR3 is TGCGCCAGCAGCTTGACCTTAATGACTGAGTCCTACGAGCAGTACTTC.

The J gene is TRBJ2-6, the V gene TRBV18; 7 bases fit TRBD1. The CDR3 contains 16 residues. The germline V gene has CDR1 KGHSH and CDR2 LQKENI. Trimming cost V 0 bases and J 4 bases; bases outside gene matches: 3. This chain's CDR3 is CASSPPGTAGANVLTF. Written as DNA, the CDR3 is TGTGCCAGCTCACCACCTGGGACAGCCGGGGCCAACGTCCTGACTTTC.

This clone showed up just once. V usage is TRBV5-1 and J usage is TRBJ1-2; TRBD1 matches 7 bases. Trimming at V came to 0 bases and at J to 4 bases, leaving 9 bases not matched to a gene. Germline CDR1 is SGHRS and CDR2 is YFSETQ. CDR3 length: 16 amino acids. CDR3 nucleotides: TGCGCCAGCAGCTTGGGGTCTGACAGGGACGTCTATGGCTACACCTTC. Its protein is CASSLGSDRDVYGYTF.

This chain joins TRBV10-3 and TRBJ2-7; D perhaps matches TRBD1 (6 bases). The CDR3 contains 13 residues. Germline V CDR1 and CDR2: ENHRY, SYGVKD. The germline V and J ends were trimmed by 6 bases and 3 bases, with 12 bases remaining between them. The CDR3 nucleotides read TGTGCCATCAGATCTGACAGGCTCTACGAGCAGTACTTC. This translates into CAIRSDRLYEQYF.

V and J are TRBV2 and TRBJ2-5; D unresolved. V was clipped by 6 bases and J by 10 bases, with 12 bases between them. The V gene's germline CDR1 is SNHLY and CDR2 FYNNEI. CDR3 size: 11 residues. This chain's CDR3 is CASRDQWNQYF. The DNA for the CDR3 is TGTGCCAGCAGAGACCAGTGGAACCAGTACTTC.